These 15 T cell receptor beta chains share one sample of origin, sequenced in a study of blood T cell repertoires in COVID-19. Data came from immunoSEQ multiplex PCR; TCRdb stores just in-frame clones and leaves some out. This table holds around 62,000 clones, 80% to 85% found once. Sequencing input: peripheral blood. The receptors derive from a man aged 50 to 59 with active COVID-19.

The chain joins TRBV5-1 to TRBJ2-1; D ambiguous. The germline V and J ends were trimmed by 4 bases and 9 bases, with 11 bases remaining between them. Germline lookup yields CDR1 SGHRS and CDR2 YFSETQ. The CDR3 runs to 12 residues. CDR3 nucleotide sequence: TGCGCCAGCAGCGCATCGAGTCCTGAGCAGTTCTTC. Protein sequence: CASSASSPEQFF.

The J gene is TRBJ1-2, the V gene TRBV27, with 10 bases identical to TRBD1. The CDR3 extends over 13 amino acids. The germline V gene encodes CDR1 MNHEY and CDR2 SMNVEV (reference sequence). Unmatched junction bases numbered 2, after V lost 3 bases and J lost 7 bases. As DNA, the CDR3 is TGTGCCAGCAGTTTGGGACAGGGGAGTGGCTACACCTTC. Translated, it gives CASSLGQGSGYTF.

The rearrangement uses TRBV18 and TRBJ2-1; tentatively, D is TRBD1 (6 bases). The V gene's germline CDR1 is KGHSH and CDR2 LQKENI. V lost 4 bases to trimming and J lost 4 bases, with 23 bases between them. This CDR3 spans 18 amino acids. DNA for the CDR3: TGTGCCAGCTCACGACTAACCCCCCAGGGGCTGGGATACAATGAGCAGTTCTTC. Translating it yields CASSRLTPQGLGYNEQFF.

This clone was counted once. The chain recombines TRBV4-3 with TRBJ1-2; 7 bases fit TRBD1. Losses at the gene ends were 0 bases for V and 2 bases for J; bases not matched to a gene: 12. The CDR3 extends over 18 amino acids. Germline V gene sequence: CDR1 LGHNA, CDR2 YSLEER. CDR3 amino acids: CASSQDLVRTGINYGYTF. CDR3 sequence (DNA): TGCGCCAGCAGCCAAGATTTGGTAAGGACAGGAATAAACTATGGCTACACCTTC.

The CDR3 loop is CASSVGGPDTQYF. The CDR3, as DNA: TGTGCCAGCAGCGTGGGGGGGCCAGATACGCAGTATTTT. The V and J genes are TRBV9 and TRBJ2-3; a weak D match, TRBD2 (7 bases). This CDR3 is 13 amino acids long. Germline V lookup: CDR1 SGDLS, CDR2 YYNGEE. Trimming left V 2 bases short and J 4 bases short, with 8 bases between.

J is TRBJ2-1 and V is TRBV7-9; D is possibly TRBD2 (6 bases). Looked up from germline, CDR1 is SEHNR and CDR2 is FQNEAQ (reference sequence). V lost 4 bases, J lost 3 bases, and 13 bases lay in between. The CDR3 length is 15 residues. The CDR3 spells CASSSIGTFYNEQFF. The CDR3 region has the DNA TGTGCCAGCAGCTCAATTGGGACTTTCTACAATGAGCAGTTCTTC.

This clone was counted between two and nine times. The rearrangement joins TRBV5-1 to TRBJ2-5; D uncertain. The ends were cut back, 0 bases at V and 2 bases at J, with 5 bases in the middle. The CDR3 contains 13 residues. Germline V gene sequence: CDR1 SGHRS, CDR2 YFSETQ. CDR3 loop: CASSLAVQETQYF. CDR3 DNA: TGCGCCAGCAGCTTGGCAGTTCAAGAGACCCAGTACTTC.

The chain recombines TRBV2 with TRBJ2-1; D perhaps matches TRBD1 (5 bases). Germline loops: CDR1 SNHLY, CDR2 FYNNEI. The germline V and J ends were trimmed by 4 bases and 2 bases, with 9 bases remaining between them. The CDR3 covers 14 residues. The CDR3, as DNA: TGTGCCAGCAGTGTTGACAGTACCTACAATGAGCAGTTCTTC. Its translation: CASSVDSTYNEQFF.

The chain joins TRBV7-2 to TRBJ2-3; perhaps TRBD2 as D (7 bases). Germline CDR1 SGHTA, CDR2 FQGNSA. This CDR3 spans 14 amino acids. V was cut by 5 bases and J by 7 bases, with 16 bases left in between. The CDR3 nucleotides read TGTGCCAGCAGCCCCGAGGGGGGGTGGAATACGCAGTATTTT. It translates to CASSPEGGWNTQYF.

The J gene is TRBJ2-5, the V gene TRBV5-1, with a tentative D call TRBD2 (6 bases). This CDR3 spans 13 amino acids. Germline CDR1 reads SGHRS; CDR2 reads YFSETQ. Trimming left V 3 bases short and J 4 bases short, with 10 bases between. The CDR3 is CASSSGLGETQYF. The CDR3 DNA is TGCGCCAGCAGCTCGGGACTGGGAGAGACCCAGTACTTC.

This chain uses TRBV19 with TRBJ2-3; 7 bases map to TRBD1. The length of the CDR3 is 18 residues. V dropped 5 bases and J dropped 3; count of bases not matched to a gene: 17. Germline loops: CDR1 LNHDA, CDR2 SQIVND (reference sequence). CDR3 region: CASSPIPQGLSRTDTQYF. In DNA, the CDR3 is TGTGCCAGTAGTCCGATTCCACAGGGGCTATCCAGGACAGATACGCAGTATTTT.

The chain is built from TRBV6-5 and TRBJ2-5; D gene ambiguous. The germline CDR1 and CDR2 sequences are MNHEY and SVGAGI. Trimming took 8 bases from V and 5 from J, leaving 15 bases between them. The CDR3 totals 13 residues. The CDR3 nucleotides read TGTGCCAGCGTTCGGAGTCTTGTGGAGACCCAGTACTTC. Protein sequence: CASVRSLVETQYF.

This clone was seen a single time. This chain connects TRBV4-1 to TRBJ2-5; 8 positions agree with TRBD1. Looked up from germline, CDR1 is MGHRA and CDR2 is YSYEKL. The CDR3 covers 16 residues. The V and J ends lost 2 bases and 2 bases, in that order; junction bases with no gene match: 7. CDR3 in DNA: TGCGCCAGCAGCCAACGCGGACAGGGCCTTCAAGAGACCCAGTACTTC. Amino acids: CASSQRGQGLQETQYF.

The rearrangement joins TRBV1 to TRBJ1-4. TRBV1 is tagged as a pseudogene. The CDR3 has 15 amino acids. The CDR3 here is CTSGREGMGNEKLFF. DNA of the CDR3: TGCACCAGCGGAAGGGAGGGAATGGGTAATGAAAAACTGTTTTTT.

The chain links TRBV30 to TRBJ2-3; 11 positions agree with TRBD2. Germline V lookup: CDR1 GTSNPN, CDR2 SVGIG (reference sequence). V lost 6 bases to trimming and J lost 5 bases; unmatched junction nucleotides: 7. The CDR3 is 14 residues long. CDR3 protein: CACFTSGRVDTQYF. CDR3 nucleotide sequence: TGTGCCTGCTTTACTAGCGGGAGAGTAGATACGCAGTATTTT. Supplemented by reference TRBV30 and TRBJ2-3, the full variable domain reads SQTIHQWPATLVQPVGSPLSLECTVEGTSNPNLYWYRQAAGRGLQLLFYSVGIGQISSEVPQNLSASRPQDRQFILSSKKLLLSDSGFYLCACFTSGRVDTQYFGPGTRLTVL.